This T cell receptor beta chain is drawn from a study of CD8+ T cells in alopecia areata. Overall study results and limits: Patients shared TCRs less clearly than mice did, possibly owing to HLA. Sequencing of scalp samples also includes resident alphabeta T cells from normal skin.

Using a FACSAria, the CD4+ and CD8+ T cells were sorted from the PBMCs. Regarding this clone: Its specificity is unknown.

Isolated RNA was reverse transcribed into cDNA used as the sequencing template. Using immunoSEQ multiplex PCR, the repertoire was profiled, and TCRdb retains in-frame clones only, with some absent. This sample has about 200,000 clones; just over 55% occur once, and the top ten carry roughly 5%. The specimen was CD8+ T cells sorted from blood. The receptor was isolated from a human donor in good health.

CDR3: CASSVAGQPNTEAFF. The CDR3 DNA sequence: TGTGCCAGCAGCGTCGCGGGACAGCCGAACACTGAAGCTTTCTTT. The gene calls are TRBV9 and TRBJ1-1; 7 positions match TRBD1. V lost 2 bases to trimming and J lost 1 base; unmatched junction nucleotides: 5. CDR3 length: 15 residues. Per germline, CDR1 SGDLS and CDR2 YYNGEE.